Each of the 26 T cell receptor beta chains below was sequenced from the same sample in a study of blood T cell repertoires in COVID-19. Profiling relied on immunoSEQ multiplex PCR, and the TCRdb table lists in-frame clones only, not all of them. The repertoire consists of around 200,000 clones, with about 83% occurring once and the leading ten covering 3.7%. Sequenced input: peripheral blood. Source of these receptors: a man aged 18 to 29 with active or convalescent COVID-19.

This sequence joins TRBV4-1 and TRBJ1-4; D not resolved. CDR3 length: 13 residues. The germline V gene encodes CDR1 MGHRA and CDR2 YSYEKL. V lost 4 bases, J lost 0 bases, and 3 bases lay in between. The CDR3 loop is CASSPATNEKLFF. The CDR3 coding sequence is TGCGCCAGCAGCCCAGCAACTAATGAAAAACTGTTTTTT.

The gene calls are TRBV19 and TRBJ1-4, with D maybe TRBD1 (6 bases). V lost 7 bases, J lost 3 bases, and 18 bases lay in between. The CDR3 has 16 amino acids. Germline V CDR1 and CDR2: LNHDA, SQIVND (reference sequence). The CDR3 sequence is CASTPQGPASNEKLFF. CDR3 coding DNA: TGTGCCAGTACCCCACAGGGTCCCGCCTCTAATGAAAAACTGTTTTTT.

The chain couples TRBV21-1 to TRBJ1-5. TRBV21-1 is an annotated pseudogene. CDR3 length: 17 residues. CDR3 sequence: CASSKVRCVSSNQPQHF. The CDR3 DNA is TGTGCCAGCAGCAAAGTTAGATGCGTCTCTAGCAATCAGCCCCAGCATTTT.

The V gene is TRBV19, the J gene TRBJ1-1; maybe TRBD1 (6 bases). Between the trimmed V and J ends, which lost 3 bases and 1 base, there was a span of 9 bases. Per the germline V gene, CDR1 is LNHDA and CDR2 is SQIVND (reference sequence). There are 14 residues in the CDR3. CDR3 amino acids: CASSMTRGNTEAFF. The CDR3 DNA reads TGTGCCAGTAGTATGACCAGGGGGAACACTGAAGCTTTCTTT.

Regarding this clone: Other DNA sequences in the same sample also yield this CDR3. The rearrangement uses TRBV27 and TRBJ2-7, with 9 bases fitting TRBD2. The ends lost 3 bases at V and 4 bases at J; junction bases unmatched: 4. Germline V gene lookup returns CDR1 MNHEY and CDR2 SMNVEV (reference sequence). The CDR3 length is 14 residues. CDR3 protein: CASSFSGSPYEQYF. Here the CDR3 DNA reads TGTGCCAGCAGTTTTAGCGGGAGTCCATACGAGCAGTACTTC.

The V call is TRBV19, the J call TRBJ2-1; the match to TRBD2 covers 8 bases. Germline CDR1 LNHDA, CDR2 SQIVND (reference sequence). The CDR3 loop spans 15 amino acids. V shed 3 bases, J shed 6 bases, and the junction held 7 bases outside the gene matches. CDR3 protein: CASSMSGSRGNEQFF. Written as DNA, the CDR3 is TGTGCCAGTAGTATGAGCGGGAGCCGCGGCAATGAGCAGTTCTTC. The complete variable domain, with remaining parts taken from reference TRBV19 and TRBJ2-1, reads DGGITQSPKYLFRKEGQNVTLSCEQNLNHDAMYWYRQDPGQGLRLIYYSQIVNDFQKGDIAEGYSVSREKKESFPLTVTSAQKNPTAFYLCASSMSGSRGNEQFFGPGTRLTVL.

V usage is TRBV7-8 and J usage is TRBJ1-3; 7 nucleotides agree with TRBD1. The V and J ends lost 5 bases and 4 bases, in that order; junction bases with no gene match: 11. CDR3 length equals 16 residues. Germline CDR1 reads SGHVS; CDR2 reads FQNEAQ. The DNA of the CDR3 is TGTGCCAGCAGCCCCGGAAGAGGGACAGTCGGAAACACCATATATTTT. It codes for CASSPGRGTVGNTIYF.

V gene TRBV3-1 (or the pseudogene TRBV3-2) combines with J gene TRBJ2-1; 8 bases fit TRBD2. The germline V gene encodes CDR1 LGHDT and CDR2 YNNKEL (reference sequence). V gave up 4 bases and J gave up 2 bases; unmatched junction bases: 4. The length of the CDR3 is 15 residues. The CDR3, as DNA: TGTGCCAGCAGCCCCGTAGCGGGGCCCTACAATGAGCAGTTCTTC. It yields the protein CASSPVAGPYNEQFF.

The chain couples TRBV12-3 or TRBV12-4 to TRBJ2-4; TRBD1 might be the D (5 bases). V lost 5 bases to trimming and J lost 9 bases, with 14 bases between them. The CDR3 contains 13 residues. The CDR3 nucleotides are TGTGCCAGCAGTCACGCAGGGTTCGGCATTCAGTACTTC. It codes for CASSHAGFGIQYF.

In DNA form, the CDR3 reads TGTGCCATGCGAACAGGGGAGGTGAACACTGAAGCTTTCTTT. As protein: CAMRTGEVNTEAFF. This chain connects TRBV5-4 to TRBJ1-1; 7 bases are a match to TRBD1. Germline loops: CDR1 SGHNT, CDR2 YYREEE (reference sequence). CDR3 length: 14 residues. V was pared by 9 bases and J by 0 bases, with 8 bases of the junction left unmatched.

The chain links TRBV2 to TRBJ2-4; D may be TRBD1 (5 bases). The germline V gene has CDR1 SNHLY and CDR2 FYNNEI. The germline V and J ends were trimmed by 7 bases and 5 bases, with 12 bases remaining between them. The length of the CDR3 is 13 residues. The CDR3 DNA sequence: TGTGCCAGCACTACAGGTAGTCAAAACATTCAGTACTTC. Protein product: CASTTGSQNIQYF.

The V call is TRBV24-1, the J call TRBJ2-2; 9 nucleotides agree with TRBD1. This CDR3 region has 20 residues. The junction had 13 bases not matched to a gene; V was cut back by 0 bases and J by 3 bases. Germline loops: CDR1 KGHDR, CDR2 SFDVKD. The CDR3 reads CATSDLPNTGQGIYTGELFF. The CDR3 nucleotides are TGTGCCACCAGTGATTTGCCTAATACCGGACAGGGGATTTACACCGGGGAGCTGTTTTTT.

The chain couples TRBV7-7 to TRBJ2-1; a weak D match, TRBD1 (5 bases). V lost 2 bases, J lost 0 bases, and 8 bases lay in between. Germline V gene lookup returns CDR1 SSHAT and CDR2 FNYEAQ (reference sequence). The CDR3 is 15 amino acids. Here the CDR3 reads CASSLIDSSYNEQFF. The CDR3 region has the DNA TGTGCCAGCAGCTTAATAGACAGCTCCTACAATGAGCAGTTCTTC. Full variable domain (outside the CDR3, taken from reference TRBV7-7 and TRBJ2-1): GAGVSQSPRYKVTKRGQDVTLRCDPISSHATLYWYQQALGQGPEFLTYFNYEAQPDKSGLPSDRFSAERPEGSISTLTIQRTEQRDSAMYRCASSLIDSSYNEQFFGPGTRLTVL.

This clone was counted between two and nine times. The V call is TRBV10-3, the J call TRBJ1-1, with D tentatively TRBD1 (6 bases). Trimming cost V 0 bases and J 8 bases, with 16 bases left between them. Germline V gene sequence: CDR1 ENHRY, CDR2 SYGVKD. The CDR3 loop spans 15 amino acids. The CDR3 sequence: CAISESGHVAREAFF. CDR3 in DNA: TGTGCCATCAGTGAGTCGGGACACGTCGCCAGGGAAGCTTTCTTT.

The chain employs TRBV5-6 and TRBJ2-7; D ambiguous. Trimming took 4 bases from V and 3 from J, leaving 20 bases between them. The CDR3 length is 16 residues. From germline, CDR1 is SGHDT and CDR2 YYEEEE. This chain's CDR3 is CASSRHLIGLLYEQYV. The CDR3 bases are TGTGCCAGCAGCCGCCATTTAATTGGCCTCCTCTACGAGCAGTACGTC.

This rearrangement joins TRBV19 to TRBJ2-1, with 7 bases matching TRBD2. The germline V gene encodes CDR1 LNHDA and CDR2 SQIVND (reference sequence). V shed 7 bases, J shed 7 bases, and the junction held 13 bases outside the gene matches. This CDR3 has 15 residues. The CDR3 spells CASNPTSARGNEQFF. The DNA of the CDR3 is TGTGCCAGTAACCCAACTAGCGCTCGAGGGAATGAGCAGTTCTTC.

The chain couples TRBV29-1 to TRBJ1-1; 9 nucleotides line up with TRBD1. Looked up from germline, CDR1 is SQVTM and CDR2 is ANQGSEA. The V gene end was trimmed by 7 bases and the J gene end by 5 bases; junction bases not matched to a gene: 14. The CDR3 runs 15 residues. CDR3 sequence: CSGANGQGLATEAFF. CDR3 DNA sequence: TGCAGCGGGGCGAACGGACAGGGGTTAGCGACTGAAGCTTTCTTT.

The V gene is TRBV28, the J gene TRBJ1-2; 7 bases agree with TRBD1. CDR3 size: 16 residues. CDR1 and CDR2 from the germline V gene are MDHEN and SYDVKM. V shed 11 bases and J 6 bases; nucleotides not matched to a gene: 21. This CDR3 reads CACHRTGRQQINGYTF. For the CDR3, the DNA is TGTGCCTGCCATCGGACAGGACGACAACAAATTAATGGCTACACCTTC.

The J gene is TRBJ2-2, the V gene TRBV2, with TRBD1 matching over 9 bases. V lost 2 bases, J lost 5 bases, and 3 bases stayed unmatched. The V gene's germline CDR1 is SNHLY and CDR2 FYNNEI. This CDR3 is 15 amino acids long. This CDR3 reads CASSENRGLTGELFF. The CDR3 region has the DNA TGTGCCAGCAGTGAAAACAGGGGGCTTACCGGGGAGCTGTTTTTT. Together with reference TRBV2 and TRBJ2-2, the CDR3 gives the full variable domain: EPEVTQTPSHQVTQMGQEVILRCVPISNHLYFYWYRQILGQKVEFLVSFYNNEISEKSEIFDDQFSVERPDGSNFTLKIRSTKLEDSAMYFCASSENRGLTGELFFGEGSRLTVL.

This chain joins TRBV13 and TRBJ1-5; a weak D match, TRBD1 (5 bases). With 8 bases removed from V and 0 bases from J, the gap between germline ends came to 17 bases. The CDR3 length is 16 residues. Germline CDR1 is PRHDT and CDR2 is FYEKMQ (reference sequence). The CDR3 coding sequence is TGTGCCAGCGCTGGGGGAGGGGTTGGTAGCAATCAGCCCCAGCATTTT. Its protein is CASAGGGVGSNQPQHF.

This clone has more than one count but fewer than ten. The CDR3, as DNA: TGTGCCAGCACCAGGGGTGGAGGTGGGGCCAACGTCCTGACTTTC. This gives the protein CASTRGGGGANVLTF. The V gene is TRBV27, the J gene TRBJ2-6; D may be TRBD1 (6 bases). V was pared by 7 bases and J by 3 bases, with 13 bases between. The CDR3 consists of 15 residues. Germline CDR1 and CDR2: MNHEY and SMNVEV (reference sequence).

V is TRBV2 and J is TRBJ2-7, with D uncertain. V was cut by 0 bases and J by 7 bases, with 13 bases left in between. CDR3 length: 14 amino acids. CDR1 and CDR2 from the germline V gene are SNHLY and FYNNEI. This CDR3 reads CASSEARDFMEQYV. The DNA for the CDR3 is TGTGCCAGCAGTGAAGCGCGCGATTTCATGGAGCAGTACGTC.

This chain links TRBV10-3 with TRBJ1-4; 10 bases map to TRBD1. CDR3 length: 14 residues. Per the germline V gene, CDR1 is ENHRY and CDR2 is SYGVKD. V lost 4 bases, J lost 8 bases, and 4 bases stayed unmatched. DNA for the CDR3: TGTGCCATCAGTGGGGACAGGGGAACGGAAAAACTGTTTTTT. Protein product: CAISGDRGTEKLFF.

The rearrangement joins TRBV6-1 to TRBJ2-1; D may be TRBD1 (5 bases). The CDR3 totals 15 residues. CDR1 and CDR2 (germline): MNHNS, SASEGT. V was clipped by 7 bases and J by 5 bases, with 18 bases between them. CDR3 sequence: CASTQLGQINNEQFF. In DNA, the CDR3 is TGTGCCAGCACCCAGTTAGGACAAATAAACAATGAGCAGTTCTTC.

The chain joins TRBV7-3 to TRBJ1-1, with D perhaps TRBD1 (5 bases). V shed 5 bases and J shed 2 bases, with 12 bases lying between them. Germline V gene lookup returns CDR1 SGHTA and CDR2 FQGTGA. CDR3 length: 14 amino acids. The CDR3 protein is CASSPSGVNTEAFF. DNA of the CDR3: TGTGCCAGCAGCCCATCGGGGGTAAACACTGAAGCTTTCTTT.

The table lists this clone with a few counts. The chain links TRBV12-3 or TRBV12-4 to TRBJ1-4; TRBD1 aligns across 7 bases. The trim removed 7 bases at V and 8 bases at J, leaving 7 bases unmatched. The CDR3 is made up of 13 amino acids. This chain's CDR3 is CASTQTGIEKLFF. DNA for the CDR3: TGTGCCAGCACCCAGACAGGGATCGAAAAACTGTTTTTT.